The TCR beta chain described here comes from a study of blood T cells in healthy people across ages. A second PCR, run for about 7 to 11 cycles, used a sample-barcoded 5' primer plus a J-beta primer mix. Each CDR3 protein is one row after TCRdb ran MiXCR on the 5' RACE reads. This sample has hundreds of thousands of distinct CDR3 sequences; around 43% occur once, and the top ten carry 30%. A minimum of 6 million PBMCs was isolated per sample. The sample taken for sequencing was blood. The receptor was derived from a man of 80 years or more in good health.

The CDR3 protein is CATSRDYREANVLTF. The CDR3, as DNA: TGTGCCACCAGCAGAGACTACCGGGAGGCCAACGTCCTGACTTTC. The chain joins TRBV15 to TRBJ2-6; TRBD2 might be the D (5 bases). CDR3 length equals 15 residues. V shed 0 bases and J shed 6 bases, with 9 bases lying between them. Germline V CDR1 and CDR2: LNHNV, YYDKDF (reference sequence).